This T cell receptor beta chain was captured by sequencing in a study of blood T cell repertoires in COVID-19. On the study more broadly: Sites in the United States, Italy and Spain provided acute and convalescent COVID-19 samples. T cells, B-cell-depleted T cells, or PBMCs provided the cDNA or gDNA that served as material.

Only in-frame clones appear in the TCRdb table, and some are missing; sequencing was by immunoSEQ multiplex PCR. Seen here are fewer than 700,000 clones, about 89% observed once, and the top ten hold around 8%. Trimming removed 0 bases at V and 3 bases at J, with 13 bases between. This CDR3 is 16 amino acids long. CDR1 and CDR2 (germline): SGDLS, YYNGEE. The sequence was obtained from a woman in her 50s with COVID-19, enrolled during active disease. The sample comprised peripheral blood. The rearrangement links TRBV9 to TRBJ1-3; D gene uncertain. The CDR3 reads CASSVAGGNGGNTIYF. The CDR3 nucleotides read TGTGCCAGCAGCGTAGCTGGCGGGAACGGTGGAAACACCATATATTTT.